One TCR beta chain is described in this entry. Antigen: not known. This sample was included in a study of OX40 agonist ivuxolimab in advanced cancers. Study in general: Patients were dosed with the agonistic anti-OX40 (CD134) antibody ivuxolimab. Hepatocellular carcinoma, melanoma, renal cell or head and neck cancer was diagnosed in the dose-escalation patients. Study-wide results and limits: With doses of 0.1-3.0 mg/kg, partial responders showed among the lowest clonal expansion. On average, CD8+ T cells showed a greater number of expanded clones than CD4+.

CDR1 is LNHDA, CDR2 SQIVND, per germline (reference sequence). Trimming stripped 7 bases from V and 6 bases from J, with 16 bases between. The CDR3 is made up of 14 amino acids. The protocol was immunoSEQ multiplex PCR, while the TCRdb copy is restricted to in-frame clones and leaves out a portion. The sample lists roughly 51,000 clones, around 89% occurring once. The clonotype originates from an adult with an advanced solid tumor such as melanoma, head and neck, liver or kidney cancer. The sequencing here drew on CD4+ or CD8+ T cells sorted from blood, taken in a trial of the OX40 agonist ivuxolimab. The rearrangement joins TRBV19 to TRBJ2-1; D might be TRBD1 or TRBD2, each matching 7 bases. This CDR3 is CASMSGTEINEQFF. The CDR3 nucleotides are TGTGCCAGTATGAGCGGGACAGAGATCAATGAGCAGTTCTTC.